This entry lists 32 T cell receptor beta chains sequenced from one sample in a study of blood T cells in healthy people across ages. Then a second PCR, running roughly 7 to 11 cycles, was carried out with a sample-barcoded 5' primer and a J-beta primer mix. TCRdb recomputed calls from the 5' RACE reads with MiXCR, one row per CDR3 protein. Of 1.5 million to 2 million distinct CDR3 sequences in the sample, roughly 52% were seen once. The sample comprised blood. These receptors originate from a woman between 35 and 50 years old in good health.

In its sample, this clonotype was seen a few times. The gene calls are TRBV5-1 and TRBJ2-1; unclear D gene. The CDR3 length is 12 residues. Germline CDR1 and CDR2: SGHRS and YFSETQ. V lost 1 base, J lost 6 bases, and 5 bases lay in between. CDR3 sequence: CASSLRTNEQFF. The CDR3 DNA follows: TGCGCCAGCAGCTTGAGGACCAATGAGCAGTTCTTC.

This clonotype was recorded once. V usage is TRBV13 and J usage is TRBJ2-7; D is perhaps TRBD1 (6 bases). Looked up from germline, CDR1 is PRHDT and CDR2 is FYEKMQ (reference sequence). CDR3 size: 16 residues. The V end lost 5 bases, the J end lost 1 base, and 18 bases lay between the germline ends. The CDR3 loop reads CASSLRQAAYSYEQYF. The CDR3 region has the DNA TGTGCCAGCAGCCTCAGACAGGCAGCCTATTCCTACGAGCAGTACTTC. Full variable domain (missing parts from reference TRBV13 and TRBJ2-7): AAGVIQSPRHLIKEKRETATLKCYPIPRHDTVYWYQQGPGQDPQFLISFYEKMQSDKGSIPDRFSAQQFSDYHSELNMSSLELGDSALYFCASSLRQAAYSYEQYFGPGTRLTVT.

This chain uses TRBV7-9 with TRBJ2-3; unclear D gene. Germline lookup yields CDR1 SEHNR and CDR2 FQNEAQ (reference sequence). The CDR3 runs 18 residues. Trimming stripped 4 bases from V and 1 base from J, with 21 bases between. The CDR3 sequence: CASSSPSIAPPRTDTQYF. DNA for the CDR3: TGTGCCAGCAGCTCCCCCTCAATAGCCCCTCCGCGCACAGATACGCAGTATTTT. Supplemented by reference TRBV7-9 and TRBJ2-3, the full variable domain reads DTGVSQNPRHKITKRGQNVTFRCDPISEHNRLYWYRQTLGQGPEFLTYFQNEAQLEKSRLLSDRFSAERPKGSFSTLEIQRTEQGDSAMYLCASSSPSIAPPRTDTQYFGPGTRLTVL.

This clonotype was seen a handful of times. The chain uses TRBV5-1 and TRBJ2-3; D may be TRBD1 or TRBD2 (6 bases each). The CDR3 extends over 16 amino acids. The germline V gene encodes CDR1 SGHRS and CDR2 YFSETQ. V shed 2 bases and J shed 0 bases, with 13 bases lying between them. The CDR3 reads CASSFSQGTSTDTQYF. For the CDR3, the DNA is TGCGCCAGCAGCTTCTCCCAGGGGACTAGCACAGATACGCAGTATTTT.

This chain links TRBV4-3 with TRBJ1-6; 10 nucleotides match TRBD1. The germline gives CDR1 LGHNA, CDR2 YSLEER. CDR3 length equals 16 residues. The V gene end was trimmed by 1 base and the J gene end by 7 bases; junction bases not matched to a gene: 4. For the CDR3, the DNA is TGCGCCAGCAGCCAAGGGACAGGGGGAGTAAATTCACCCCTCCACTTT. It translates to CASSQGTGGVNSPLHF.

A few counts support this clonotype. The V call is TRBV3-1, the J call TRBJ2-1; 7 bases are a match to TRBD2. Trimming took 0 bases from V and 4 from J; bases not matched to a gene: 3. Germline V CDR1 and CDR2: LGHDT, YNNKEL (reference sequence). This CDR3 is 15 amino acids long. This CDR3 is CASSQDTGGYNEQFF. The CDR3 DNA reads as TGTGCCAGCAGCCAAGATACGGGGGGATACAATGAGCAGTTCTTC.

In regard to this clonotype: One junction end disagrees with the germline gene, perhaps due to a read error. V gene TRBV6-1 combines with J gene TRBJ2-3; D perhaps matches TRBD1 (6 bases). The germline gives CDR1 MNHNS, CDR2 SASEGT. The CDR3 sequence is 13 residues long. CDR3 sequence reads: CASSGGGTETQYF. The CDR3 nucleotides are TGTGCCAGCAGTGGTGGGGGCACAGAGACGCAGTATTTT.

This clonotype was seen a few times. This chain connects TRBV12-3 or TRBV12-4 to TRBJ2-7; the match to TRBD2 covers 12 bases. J gave up 7 bases and V 8 bases, and 6 bases lay outside the gene matches. This CDR3 comprises 13 residues. The chain's CDR3 is CASHGLAGLEQYF. CDR3 bases: TGTGCCAGCCACGGACTAGCGGGGTTGGAGCAGTACTTC.

This clonotype was observed a few times. V usage is TRBV6-2 or TRBV6-3 and J usage is TRBJ2-1, with 7 bases matching TRBD2. Germline CDR1 and CDR2: MNHEY and SVGEGT. V was pared by 2 bases and J by 6 bases, with 7 bases of the junction left unmatched. The CDR3 extends over 15 amino acids. The chain's CDR3 is CASSYGWGGINEQFF. In nucleotides, the CDR3 is TGTGCCAGCAGTTACGGGTGGGGGGGTATCAATGAGCAGTTCTTC.

V and J are TRBV4-2 and TRBJ1-2, with D possibly TRBD1 on 5 matching bases. Germline-derived CDR1 and CDR2 are LGHNA and YNFKEQ. The CDR3 runs to 17 residues. The V and J ends lost 0 bases and 4 bases respectively, with 18 bases between them. The CDR3 spells CASSQDQRQSPIYGYTF. In DNA form, the CDR3 reads TGTGCCAGCAGCCAAGATCAAAGACAGAGTCCTATCTATGGCTACACCTTC.

This chain connects TRBV29-1 to TRBJ1-4; unclear D gene. Germline CDR1 reads SQVTM; CDR2 reads ANQGSEA. CDR3 size: 14 residues. Trimming removed 6 bases at V and 8 bases at J, with 19 bases between. Here the CDR3 DNA reads TGCAGCGTGGGAAGAGGAAGTCCTCCCGAAAAACTGTTTTTT. Encoded protein: CSVGRGSPPEKLFF.

This chain's CDR3 is CASSEGSGWDTQYF. CDR3 DNA: TGTGCCAGCAGTGAAGGGTCAGGCTGGGATACGCAGTATTTT. The chain couples TRBV6-1 to TRBJ2-3; D is undetermined. This CDR3 comprises 14 residues. Germline assignment: CDR1 MNHNS and CDR2 SASEGT. V dropped 1 base and J dropped 6 bases, with 11 bases sitting between them.

This clonotype was seen a handful of times. This CDR3 reads CASSLSRGGGAADTQYF. The DNA of the CDR3 is TGTGCCAGCAGCTTAAGCCGGGGCGGGGGGGCTGCGGATACGCAGTATTTT. V usage is TRBV7-2 and J usage is TRBJ2-3; 9 bases match TRBD2. The trim removed 2 bases at V and 6 bases at J, leaving 12 bases unmatched. This CDR3 spans 17 amino acids. CDR1 is SGHTA, CDR2 FQGNSA, per germline.

V usage is TRBV20-1 and J usage is TRBJ2-7, with D perhaps matching TRBD2 (7 bases). This CDR3 is 14 amino acids long. Germline V gives CDR1 DFQATT, CDR2 SNEGSKA (reference sequence). Trimming stripped 6 bases from V and 4 bases from J, with 19 bases between. CDR3 sequence reads: CSARIAGAPYEQYF. The CDR3 nucleotides read TGCAGTGCCAGGATTGCGGGGGCACCGTACGAGCAGTACTTC.

V is TRBV29-1 and J is TRBJ1-2, with 7 nucleotides matching TRBD1. With 5 bases clipped from V and 2 bases from J, the junction kept 11 bases outside the gene matches. CDR1 and CDR2 (germline): SQVTM, ANQGSEA. The CDR3 length is 15 residues. The CDR3 bases are TGCAGCGTTCCAGGGGGACACGAACTCAACTATGGCTACACCTTC. The encoded protein is CSVPGGHELNYGYTF. The entire variable domain, with the rest obtained from reference TRBV29-1 and TRBJ1-2, is as follows: SAVISQKPSRDICQRGTSLTIQCQVDSQVTMMFWYRQQPGQSLTLIATANQGSEATYESGFVIDKFPISRPNLTFSTLTVSNMSPEDSSIYLCSVPGGHELNYGYTFGSGTRLTVV.

This clonotype was detected a few times. V usage is TRBV7-9 and J usage is TRBJ2-1, with D perhaps matching TRBD2 (6 bases). Trimming left V 1 base short and J 4 bases short, with 17 bases between. The germline V gene encodes CDR1 SEHNR and CDR2 FQNEAQ (reference sequence). CDR3 length: 17 amino acids. CDR3 DNA: TGTGCCAGCAGCTTAGTGGGGGGACCCATTAAGTACAATGAGCAGTTCTTC. This encodes CASSLVGGPIKYNEQFF.

This clonotype was seen only a few times. The chain has TRBV7-3 and TRBJ2-1; weak D call: TRBD2 (5 bases). The CDR3 length is 17 residues. CDR1 is SGHTA, CDR2 FQGTGA, per germline. V lost 1 base, J lost 5 bases, and 18 bases lay in between. CDR3 loop: CASSLRASLISNNEQFF. In DNA form, the CDR3 reads TGTGCCAGCAGCTTAAGGGCTAGCCTTATTTCTAACAATGAGCAGTTCTTC.

The V and J genes are TRBV7-2 and TRBJ2-7; TRBD2 agrees at 16 bases. Looked up from germline, CDR1 is SGHTA and CDR2 is FQGNSA. The V segment lost 1 base and the J segment 5 bases; nucleotides outside the gene matches: 5. This CDR3 is built from 17 residues. CDR3 sequence reads: CASSLEGLAGGLNEQYF. The CDR3 DNA sequence: TGTGCCAGCAGCTTAGAGGGACTAGCGGGGGGGCTCAACGAGCAGTACTTC.

The chain uses TRBV20-1 and TRBJ2-4; D is unclear. The V end was cut by 1 base, the J end by 6 bases, with 4 bases between. Germline CDR1 is DFQATT and CDR2 is SNEGSKA (reference sequence). The CDR3 contains 11 residues. This CDR3 reads CSARGTNIQYF. CDR3 nucleotides: TGCAGTGCTAGAGGCACAAACATTCAGTACTTC.

The chain uses TRBV18 and TRBJ1-2, with D perhaps matching TRBD1 (5 bases). With 0 bases removed from V and 5 bases from J, the gap between germline ends came to 13 bases. This CDR3 region has 15 residues. The V gene's germline CDR1 is KGHSH and CDR2 LQKENI. CDR3 DNA sequence: TGTGCCAGCTCACCACCGCGCAGGGCAGGTTATGGCTACACCTTC. This gives the protein CASSPPRRAGYGYTF.

The chain carries TRBV6-6 and TRBJ1-2, with 7 nucleotides matching TRBD1. CDR1 MNHNY and CDR2 SVGAGI come from the germline V gene (reference sequence). Germline trimming cut 6 bases from V and 7 bases from J; bases unmatched to any gene: 11. The CDR3 length is 14 residues. DNA for the CDR3: TGTGCCAGCAGGGCCGACAGGGAAACGTTTGGCTACACCTTC. This encodes CASRADRETFGYTF.

The chain is built from TRBV15 and TRBJ2-3; D is unclear. This CDR3 comprises 12 residues. V lost 7 bases to trimming and J lost 6 bases, with 11 bases between them. Germline V gene lookup returns CDR1 LNHNV and CDR2 YYDKDF (reference sequence). The CDR3 loop is CATKGTEDTQYF. The CDR3 DNA reads as TGTGCCACCAAGGGAACTGAGGATACGCAGTATTTT.

This clonotype appeared once. This rearrangement joins TRBV27 to TRBJ2-6; D is unclear. CDR1 is MNHEY, CDR2 SMNVEV, per germline (reference sequence). This CDR3 region has 13 residues. V was clipped by 6 bases and J by 2 bases, with 5 bases between them. In DNA, the CDR3 is TGTGCCAGCAGCAAGCCTGGGGCCAACGTCCTGACTTTC. Amino acid sequence: CASSKPGANVLTF.

The V and J genes are TRBV4-2 and TRBJ2-2; TRBD1 matches 8 bases. The ends lost 0 bases at V and 6 bases at J; junction bases unmatched: 6. The V gene's germline CDR1 is LGHNA and CDR2 YNFKEQ. The CDR3 loop spans 16 amino acids. This CDR3 reads CASSQEDRVGSGELFF. In DNA, the CDR3 is TGTGCCAGCAGCCAAGAGGACAGGGTGGGTTCCGGGGAGCTGTTTTTT.

This clonotype was counted only a few times. This chain links TRBV5-1 with TRBJ2-1, with TRBD2 matching 8 bases. This CDR3 comprises 14 residues. CDR1 is SGHRS and CDR2 is YFSETQ in the germline V gene. After removal of 1 base from V and 5 bases from J, the junction contained 2 bases not matched to a gene. In DNA, the CDR3 is TGCGCCAGCAGCTTGACTAGCGGTGACAATGAGCAGTTCTTC. It specifies CASSLTSGDNEQFF.

This rearrangement joins TRBV15 to TRBJ2-1, with 9 positions matching TRBD2. This CDR3 is built from 16 residues. In germline, CDR1 is LNHNV, CDR2 YYDKDF (reference sequence). V was clipped by 0 bases and J by 5 bases; unmatched bases: 5. Here the CDR3 reads CATSRDRLAVNNEQFF. In nucleotides, the CDR3 is TGTGCCACCAGCAGAGATAGACTAGCGGTAAACAATGAGCAGTTCTTC.

This clonotype was detected only a few times. One end of the junction does not line up with germline, which may come from a read error. J is TRBJ2-1 and V is TRBV4-1; the D gene could be TRBD1 or TRBD2 (5 bases each). Germline lookup yields CDR1 MGHRA and CDR2 YSYEKL. The CDR3 length is 16 residues. In DNA, the CDR3 is TGCGCTAGCAGCCAAGGGGTACAGAGGGTATGGAATGAGCAGTTCTTC. Its translation: CASSQGVQRVWNEQFF.

This clonotype was detected ten times or more. The rearrangement links TRBV4-3 to TRBJ2-5, with TRBD1 identical over 8 bases. With 2 bases clipped from V and 5 bases from J, the junction kept 4 bases outside the gene matches. The CDR3 consists of 14 residues. CDR1 is LGHNA and CDR2 is YSLEER in the germline V gene. CDR3 in DNA: TGCGCCAGCAGCCAACAGGGGGCTGGGGAGACCCAGTACTTC. Translation: CASSQQGAGETQYF.

This rearrangement joins TRBV12-3 or TRBV12-4 to TRBJ1-1, with D unresolved. This CDR3 has 13 amino acids. Trimming pared 7 bases from V and 4 bases from J, leaving 13 bases between. Here the CDR3 DNA reads TGTGCCAGCAATAGCCTGACACCCACTGAAGCTTTCTTT. Translated, it gives CASNSLTPTEAFF.

This clonotype was seen a single time. One end of the junction does not line up with germline, which may come from a read error. The chain is built from TRBV7-7 and TRBJ2-5, with D maybe TRBD2 (6 bases). Germline CDR1 reads SSHAT; CDR2 reads FNYEAQ (reference sequence). The CDR3 sequence is 13 residues long. DNA for the CDR3: TGTGCTAGCACCATTTCCGGGGGACAGACCCAGTACTTC. Protein: CASTISGGQTQYF.

The chain has TRBV7-6 and TRBJ2-5; D not certain. Germline-derived CDR1 and CDR2 are SGHVS and FNYEAQ. This CDR3 spans 14 amino acids. Trimming stripped 2 bases from V and 5 bases from J, with 12 bases between. CDR3 coding DNA: TGTGCCAGCAGCTTATCGGAATTCTCTGAGACCCAGTACTTC. Its translation is CASSLSEFSETQYF.

This clonotype appeared many times. The V and J genes are TRBV27 and TRBJ1-6; D perhaps matches TRBD1 (5 bases). Germline-derived CDR1 and CDR2 are MNHEY and SMNVEV (reference sequence). There are 15 residues in the CDR3. Trimming removed 5 bases from V and 0 bases from J, with 8 bases in between. For the CDR3, the DNA is TGTGCCAGCAGTCCAGGGAGCTCCTATAATTCACCCCTCCACTTT. Translating it yields CASSPGSSYNSPLHF.